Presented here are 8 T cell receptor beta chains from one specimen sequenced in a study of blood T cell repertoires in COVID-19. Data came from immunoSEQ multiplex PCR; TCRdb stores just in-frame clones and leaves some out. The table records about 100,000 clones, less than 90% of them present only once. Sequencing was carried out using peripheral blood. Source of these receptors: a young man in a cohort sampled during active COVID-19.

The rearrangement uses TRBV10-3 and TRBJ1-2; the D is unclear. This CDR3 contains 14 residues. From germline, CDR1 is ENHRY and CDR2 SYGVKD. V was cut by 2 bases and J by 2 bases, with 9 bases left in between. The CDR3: CAISEIGGNYGYTF. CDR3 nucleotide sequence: TGTGCCATCAGTGAGATAGGCGGAAACTATGGCTACACCTTC.

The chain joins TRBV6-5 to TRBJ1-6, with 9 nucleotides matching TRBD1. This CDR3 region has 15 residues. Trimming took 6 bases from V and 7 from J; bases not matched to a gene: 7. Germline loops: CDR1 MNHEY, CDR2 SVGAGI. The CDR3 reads CASSSQGQGNSPLHF. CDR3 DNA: TGTGCCAGCAGCTCCCAAGGACAGGGGAATTCACCCCTCCACTTT.

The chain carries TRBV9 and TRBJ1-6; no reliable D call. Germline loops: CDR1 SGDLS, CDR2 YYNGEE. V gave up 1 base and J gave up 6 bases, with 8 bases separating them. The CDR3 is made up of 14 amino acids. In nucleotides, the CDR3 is TGTGCCAGCAGCGTACAGACTAGTAATTCACCCCTCCACTTT. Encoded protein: CASSVQTSNSPLHF.

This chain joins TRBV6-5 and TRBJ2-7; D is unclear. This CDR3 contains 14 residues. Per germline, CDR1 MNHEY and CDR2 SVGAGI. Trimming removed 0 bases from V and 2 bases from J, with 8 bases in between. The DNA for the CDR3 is TGTGCCAGCAGTTACTCGGGCACTCCCTACGAGCAGTACTTC. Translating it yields CASSYSGTPYEQYF.

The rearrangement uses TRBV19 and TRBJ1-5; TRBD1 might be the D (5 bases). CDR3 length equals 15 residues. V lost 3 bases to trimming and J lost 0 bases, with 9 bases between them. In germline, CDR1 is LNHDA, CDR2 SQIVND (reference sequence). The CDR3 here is CASSMVTDSNQPQHF. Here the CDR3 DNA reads TGTGCCAGTAGTATGGTGACAGATAGCAATCAGCCCCAGCATTTT.

The CDR3 spells CASSLDRSSYEQYF. CDR3 sequence (DNA): TGTGCCAGCAGCTTAGACAGAAGCTCCTACGAGCAGTACTTC. The chain couples TRBV7-2 to TRBJ2-7; no firm D call. CDR3 length: 14 amino acids. The V end lost 1 base, the J end lost 0 bases, and 7 bases lay between the germline ends. Germline V lookup: CDR1 SGHTA, CDR2 FQGNSA.

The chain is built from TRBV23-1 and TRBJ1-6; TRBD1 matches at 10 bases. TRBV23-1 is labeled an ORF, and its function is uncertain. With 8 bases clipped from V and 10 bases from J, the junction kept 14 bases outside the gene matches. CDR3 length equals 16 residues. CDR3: CASLLTRGQGISPLHF. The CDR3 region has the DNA TGCGCCAGCCTACTAACCCGGGGACAGGGGATATCACCCCTCCACTTT.

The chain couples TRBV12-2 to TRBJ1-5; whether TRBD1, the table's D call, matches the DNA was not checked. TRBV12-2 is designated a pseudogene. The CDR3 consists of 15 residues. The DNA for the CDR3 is TGTGCAAGTCTCGCGGGACAGGGAAGAAATCAGCCCCAGCATTTT. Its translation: CASLAGQGRNQPQHF.